Each of the 30 T cell receptor beta chains below was sequenced from the same sample in a study of shared clonotypes between healthy human individuals. Naive CD8 cells comprised CD45RO-negative, CCR7-positively selected cells, excluding terminally differentiated effector memory CD45RA+ cells. Some clones are missing from TCRdb's copy, which holds only in-frame ones; the method was immunoSEQ multiplex PCR. The sample yields approximately 1.9 million clones, approximately 92% seen once. Material for sequencing was naive CD8+ T cells from PBMCs. The receptors derive from a man between 18 and 29 years old in good health. Some clones in this sample may be carry-over from other donors' samples.

The chain carries TRBV11-2 and TRBJ2-3; TRBD2 is a possible D gene (6 bases). CDR1 and CDR2 (germline): SGHAT, FQNNGV. CDR3 length: 15 amino acids. Between the trimmed V and J ends, which lost 5 bases and 3 bases, there was a span of 15 bases. CDR3 DNA sequence: TGTGCCAGCAGCCGGGGACTCGGTAGGACAGATACGCAGTATTTT. Amino acids: CASSRGLGRTDTQYF.

The rearrangement uses TRBV2 and TRBJ2-7; D perhaps matches TRBD2 (6 bases). V gave up 1 base and J gave up 2 bases, with 9 bases separating them. From germline, CDR1 is SNHLY and CDR2 FYNNEI. The CDR3 consists of 14 residues. CDR3 nucleotide sequence: TGTGCCAGCAGTGAAGACCAGCGGGCCTACGAGCAGTACTTC. Protein sequence: CASSEDQRAYEQYF.

The chain couples TRBV28 to TRBJ2-3, with 10 bases matching TRBD2. The CDR3 has 15 residues. The germline V gene encodes CDR1 MDHEN and CDR2 SYDVKM. V lost 1 base, J lost 3 bases, and 1 base stayed unmatched. The CDR3, as DNA: TGTGCCAGCAGTTTATTGGGACTAGCGACAGATACGCAGTATTTT. Its translation is CASSLLGLATDTQYF.

This sequence joins TRBV27 and TRBJ1-1, with D possibly matching TRBD1 (5 bases). This CDR3 has 14 amino acids. The V gene lost 6 bases and the J gene lost 1 base, with 12 bases spanning the gap. The germline CDR1 and CDR2 sequences are MNHEY and SMNVEV (reference sequence). The DNA for the CDR3 is TGTGCCAGCAGGCTTATGGGGGAGAACACTGAAGCTTTCTTT. Translating it yields CASRLMGENTEAFF.

The rearrangement links TRBV27 to TRBJ1-1; possible D gene TRBD1, 5 bases. This CDR3 is built from 15 residues. V lost 6 bases and J lost 0, with 14 bases in between. Germline CDR1 reads MNHEY; CDR2 reads SMNVEV (reference sequence). The CDR3 sequence is CASSFPRAVNTEAFF. The DNA for the CDR3 is TGTGCCAGCAGCTTTCCCAGGGCCGTGAACACTGAAGCTTTCTTT.

DNA for the CDR3: TGTGCCAGCAGTTCAACTTTGGCCGGGGAGCTGTTTTTT. Its translation: CASSSTLAGELFF. The gene calls are TRBV6-5 and TRBJ2-2; D remains ambiguous. Germline V gene sequence: CDR1 MNHEY, CDR2 SVGAGI. There are 13 residues in the CDR3. Trimming left V 4 bases short and J 6 bases short, with 9 bases between.

CDR3 sequence: CASSAGYNEQFF. CDR3 coding DNA: TGTGCCAGCAGCGCAGGGTACAATGAGCAGTTCTTC. The J gene is TRBJ2-1, the V gene TRBV9, with TRBD1 as a possible D gene (5 bases). The CDR3 covers 12 residues. From germline, CDR1 is SGDLS and CDR2 YYNGEE. V lost 3 bases and J 4 bases, leaving 5 bases between the germline ends.

This chain uses TRBV19 with TRBJ2-2, with a tentative D call TRBD1 (6 bases). The V gene's germline CDR1 is LNHDA and CDR2 SQIVND (reference sequence). The V gene lost 7 bases and the J gene lost 1 base, with 7 bases spanning the gap. This CDR3 has 13 residues. The CDR3 here is CASKDRNTGELFF. The CDR3 region has the DNA TGTGCCAGTAAGGACAGGAACACCGGGGAGCTGTTTTTT.

The chain combines TRBV18 with TRBJ2-2; D possibly corresponds to TRBD1 (5 bases). Trimming shortened V by 5 bases and J by 4 bases, and 5 bases separated the two germline ends. Germline CDR1 KGHSH, CDR2 LQKENI. This CDR3 spans 12 amino acids. The CDR3 nucleotides are TGTGCCAGCTCAGACAGCACCGGGGAGCTGTTTTTT. Protein sequence: CASSDSTGELFF. The entire variable domain, with the rest obtained from reference TRBV18 and TRBJ2-2, is as follows: NAGVMQNPRHLVRRRGQEARLRCSPMKGHSHVYWYRQLPEEGLKFMVYLQKENIIDESGMPKERFSAEFPKEGPSILRIQQVVRGDSAAYFCASSDSTGELFFGEGSRLTVL.

This clone has just one count. The chain uses TRBV7-9 and TRBJ2-1; 7 bases align to TRBD2. Germline loops: CDR1 SEHNR, CDR2 FQNEAQ (reference sequence). Trimming removed 0 bases from V and 8 bases from J; junction bases left unmatched: 7. The CDR3 is 15 residues long. CDR3 in amino acids: CASSLAGGPVDEQFF. For the CDR3, the DNA is TGTGCCAGCAGCTTAGCGGGAGGGCCGGTGGATGAGCAGTTCTTC.

The V and J genes are TRBV10-3 and TRBJ2-7; possible D gene TRBD1, 6 bases. CDR3 length: 14 residues. V gave up 3 bases and J gave up 4 bases, with 13 bases separating them. Germline V gene sequence: CDR1 ENHRY, CDR2 SYGVKD. The DNA of the CDR3 is TGTGCCATCAGTGACCGGGACATCTCTTACGAGCAGTACTTC. Translated: CAISDRDISYEQYF.

The V and J genes are TRBV5-1 and TRBJ1-1, with a weak D call TRBD1 (5 bases). V was shortened by 3 bases and J by 7 bases, with 16 bases between the two germline ends. The germline V gene encodes CDR1 SGHRS and CDR2 YFSETQ. The CDR3 extends over 14 amino acids. The CDR3 region has the DNA TGCGCCAGCAGCTGGACCGGGGGAGTCCTTGAAGCTTTCTTT. As protein: CASSWTGGVLEAFF.

A single count supports this clone. This chain connects TRBV5-5 to TRBJ1-2; TRBD1 agrees at 10 bases. V lost 4 bases and J lost 3; bases outside the gene matches: 12. The CDR3 has 17 amino acids. CDR1 is SGHKS, CDR2 YYEKEE, per germline (reference sequence). Here the CDR3 reads CASSHSDRGGWDYGYTF. The CDR3 DNA follows: TGTGCCAGCAGCCACTCGGACAGGGGGGGCTGGGACTATGGCTACACCTTC.

The V call is TRBV7-9, the J call TRBJ2-3; 9 bases line up with TRBD1. The CDR3 contains 19 residues. Germline values: CDR1 SEHNR, CDR2 FQNEAQ (reference sequence). V lost 5 bases and J lost 2; bases outside the gene matches: 17. CDR3 sequence (DNA): TGTGCCAGCAGCACCCGGGACAGGGCCGTTCTTGGATACACAGATACGCAGTATTTT. Translation: CASSTRDRAVLGYTDTQYF.

The chain uses TRBV9 and TRBJ2-1; possible D gene TRBD2, 6 bases. Germline V gives CDR1 SGDLS, CDR2 YYNGEE. Deletions cut 4 bases from V and 2 bases from J, with 16 bases between. The CDR3 extends over 16 amino acids. The chain's CDR3 is CASSPWAIAAYNEQFF. CDR3 coding DNA: TGTGCCAGCAGCCCCTGGGCGATAGCGGCCTACAATGAGCAGTTCTTC.

The chain is built from TRBV27 and TRBJ2-7, with 9 positions matching TRBD1. The CDR3 length is 16 residues. Germline V gene lookup returns CDR1 MNHEY and CDR2 SMNVEV (reference sequence). The junction had 11 bases not matched to a gene; V was cut back by 4 bases and J by 4 bases. The CDR3 nucleotides are TGTGCCAGCAGTTCCCCTAGGACAGGGGATGGGTACGAGCAGTACTTC. It is translated as CASSSPRTGDGYEQYF.

The chain recombines TRBV9 with TRBJ2-5, with 9 positions matching TRBD2. The CDR3 sequence is 14 residues long. Germline V gene sequence: CDR1 SGDLS, CDR2 YYNGEE. The V and J ends lost 4 bases and 5 bases, in that order; junction bases with no gene match: 6. Here the CDR3 DNA reads TGTGCCAGCAGCACGCGGGAGGGCAGGGAGACCCAGTACTTC. This gives the protein CASSTREGRETQYF.

The chain carries TRBV5-4 and TRBJ2-3, with TRBD2 identical over 7 bases. V was pared by 1 base and J by 2 bases, with 7 bases of the junction left unmatched. Germline V gene data show CDR1 as SGHNT and CDR2 as YYREEE (reference sequence). CDR3 size: 16 residues. The CDR3 sequence is CASSLLPSGSTDTQYF. The CDR3 nucleotides are TGTGCCAGCAGCTTGCTACCTAGCGGCTCCACAGATACGCAGTATTTT.

V usage is TRBV7-9 and J usage is TRBJ2-1, with D hard to call. Germline-derived CDR1 and CDR2 are SEHNR and FQNEAQ (reference sequence). The CDR3 covers 15 residues. The germline V and J ends were trimmed by 5 bases and 0 bases, with 11 bases remaining between them. The CDR3 sequence is CASSHLASSYNEQFF. CDR3 DNA sequence: TGTGCCAGCAGCCACCTCGCGAGCTCCTACAATGAGCAGTTCTTC.

The rearrangement links TRBV27 to TRBJ1-1; D remains unclear. The V end was cut by 8 bases, the J end by 3 bases, with 28 bases between. The V gene's germline CDR1 is MNHEY and CDR2 SMNVEV (reference sequence). The CDR3 sequence is 18 residues long. This CDR3 reads CASRSHTGPINSHTEAFF. DNA for the CDR3: TGTGCCAGCCGAAGCCATACCGGCCCAATCAACAGTCACACTGAAGCTTTCTTT.

The CDR3 spells CASSPDSNTEAFF. CDR3 nucleotide sequence: TGTGCCAGCAGTCCCGACAGTAACACTGAAGCTTTCTTT. The J gene is TRBJ1-1, the V gene TRBV6-6, with D possibly matching TRBD1 (5 bases). The CDR3 length is 13 residues. Per germline, CDR1 MNHNY and CDR2 SVGAGI (reference sequence). Trimming shortened V by 5 bases and J by 2 bases, and 9 bases separated the two germline ends.

This clone appeared once. The chain links TRBV11-2 to TRBJ2-1; 10 nucleotides agree with TRBD2. Germline-derived CDR1 and CDR2 are SGHAT and FQNNGV. The CDR3 spans 16 residues. V shed 4 bases, J shed 7 bases, and the junction held 10 bases outside the gene matches. CDR3: CASSWNAGLAQNEQFF. As DNA, the CDR3 is TGTGCCAGCAGCTGGAATGCGGGACTAGCGCAGAATGAGCAGTTCTTC.

The V call is TRBV14, the J call TRBJ1-1; a weak D match, TRBD1 (5 bases). Trimming took off 2 bases at V and 10 bases at J, with 17 bases between the two ends. CDR1 and CDR2 (germline): SGHDN, FVKESK. This CDR3 contains 14 residues. The CDR3 DNA reads TGTGCCAGCAGCCAACCTGGGGCCCCGATGAGAGCTTTCTTT. Amino acid sequence: CASSQPGAPMRAFF. The entire variable domain, with the rest obtained from reference TRBV14 and TRBJ1-1, is as follows: EAGVTQFPSHSVIEKGQTVTLRCDPISGHDNLYWYRRVMGKEIKFLLHFVKESKQDESGMPNNRFLAERTGGTYSTLKVQPAELEDSGVYFCASSQPGAPMRAFFGQGTRLTVV.

This clone was found a few times. The genes are TRBV29-1 and TRBJ1-1; a possible D gene is TRBD1 (5 bases). V was clipped by 7 bases and J by 0 bases, with 15 bases between them. Germline V CDR1 and CDR2: SQVTM, ANQGSEA. The CDR3 runs to 14 residues. CDR3 sequence: CSALGGSVNTEAFF. As DNA, the CDR3 is TGCAGCGCCCTCGGGGGATCCGTGAACACTGAAGCTTTCTTT. The whole variable domain, filled in from reference TRBV29-1 and TRBJ1-1, reads SAVISQKPSRDICQRGTSLTIQCQVDSQVTMMFWYRQQPGQSLTLIATANQGSEATYESGFVIDKFPISRPNLTFSTLTVSNMSPEDSSIYLCSALGGSVNTEAFFGQGTRLTVV.

The genes are TRBV7-6 and TRBJ2-2; D ambiguous. The CDR3 spans 17 residues. The germline V gene has CDR1 SGHVS and CDR2 FNYEAQ. V lost 1 base and J 4 bases, leaving 16 bases between the germline ends. The CDR3 sequence: CASSLEVGNWGTGELFF. The CDR3 DNA follows: TGTGCCAGCAGCTTAGAAGTAGGCAATTGGGGCACCGGGGAGCTGTTTTTT.

This sequence joins TRBV5-1 and TRBJ2-7; 8 positions match TRBD1. CDR1 is SGHRS, CDR2 YFSETQ, per germline. The CDR3 has 17 amino acids. The V gene end was trimmed by 0 bases and the J gene end by 3 bases; junction bases not matched to a gene: 11. The CDR3 reads CASSLGPARDRNYEQYF. CDR3 in DNA: TGCGCCAGCAGCTTGGGCCCCGCACGGGACAGGAACTACGAGCAGTACTTC.

This clone was picked up one time. This rearrangement joins TRBV27 to TRBJ2-7, with TRBD1 matching 7 bases. The CDR3 loop spans 15 amino acids. Trimming removed 0 bases from V and 2 bases from J; junction bases left unmatched: 4. CDR1 MNHEY and CDR2 SMNVEV come from the germline V gene (reference sequence). The CDR3 DNA sequence: TGTGCCAGCAGTTTATCTGGGACAGACCCCTACGAGCAGTACTTC. This sequence encodes CASSLSGTDPYEQYF.

The CDR3 region is CASSRGWTGLNNEQFF. Written as DNA, the CDR3 is TGTGCCAGCAGCCGGGGGTGGACAGGGTTAAACAATGAGCAGTTCTTC. V and J are TRBV25-1 and TRBJ2-1; 8 bases align to TRBD1. The CDR3 totals 16 residues. V was clipped by 6 bases and J by 5 bases; unmatched bases: 12. Per the germline V gene, CDR1 is MGHDK and CDR2 is SYGVNS.

The chain combines TRBV30 with TRBJ2-7, with D tentatively TRBD1 or TRBD2 (5 bases each). This CDR3 has 14 amino acids. Germline V gene lookup returns CDR1 GTSNPN and CDR2 SVGIG (reference sequence). Trimming pared 2 bases from V and 3 bases from J, leaving 14 bases between. The CDR3 loop is CAWSWGSLYYEQYF. The CDR3 coding sequence is TGTGCCTGGAGTTGGGGGAGCCTTTACTACGAGCAGTACTTC.

This clone has just one count. The chain combines TRBV27 with TRBJ2-1; D is perhaps TRBD2 (5 bases). Germline V gene data show CDR1 as MNHEY and CDR2 as SMNVEV (reference sequence). The CDR3 loop spans 13 amino acids. The V end was cut by 7 bases, the J end by 3 bases, with 10 bases between. This CDR3 is CASTTGNYNEQFF. The CDR3 bases are TGTGCCAGCACCACGGGGAACTACAATGAGCAGTTCTTC.